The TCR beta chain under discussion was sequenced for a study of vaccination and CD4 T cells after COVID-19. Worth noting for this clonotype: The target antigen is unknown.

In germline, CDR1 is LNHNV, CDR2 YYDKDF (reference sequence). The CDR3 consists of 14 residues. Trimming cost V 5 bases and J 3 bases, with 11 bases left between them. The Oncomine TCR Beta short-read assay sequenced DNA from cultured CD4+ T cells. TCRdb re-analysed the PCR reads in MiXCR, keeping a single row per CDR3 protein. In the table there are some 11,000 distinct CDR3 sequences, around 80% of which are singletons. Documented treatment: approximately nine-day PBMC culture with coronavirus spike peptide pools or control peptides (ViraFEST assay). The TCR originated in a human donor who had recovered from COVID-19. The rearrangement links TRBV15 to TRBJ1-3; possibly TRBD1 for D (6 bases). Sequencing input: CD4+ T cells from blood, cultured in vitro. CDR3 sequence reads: CATSPDSYGNTIYF. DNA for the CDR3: TGTGCCACCAGCCCGGACAGCTATGGAAACACCATATATTTT.